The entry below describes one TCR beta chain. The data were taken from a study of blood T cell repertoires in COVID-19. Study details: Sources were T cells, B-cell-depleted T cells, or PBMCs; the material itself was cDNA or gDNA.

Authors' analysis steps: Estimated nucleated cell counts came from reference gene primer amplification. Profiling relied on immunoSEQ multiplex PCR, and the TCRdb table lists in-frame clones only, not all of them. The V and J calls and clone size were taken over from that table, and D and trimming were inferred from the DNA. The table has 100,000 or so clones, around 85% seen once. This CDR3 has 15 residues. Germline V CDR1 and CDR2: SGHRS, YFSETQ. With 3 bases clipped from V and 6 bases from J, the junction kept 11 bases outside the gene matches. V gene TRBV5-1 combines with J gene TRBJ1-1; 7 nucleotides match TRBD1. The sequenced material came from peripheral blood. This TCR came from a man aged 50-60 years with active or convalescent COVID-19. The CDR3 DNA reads TGCGCCAGCAGCTCGCGACAGGGAATGAGCTCTGAAGCTTTCTTT. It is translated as CASSSRQGMSSEAFF.